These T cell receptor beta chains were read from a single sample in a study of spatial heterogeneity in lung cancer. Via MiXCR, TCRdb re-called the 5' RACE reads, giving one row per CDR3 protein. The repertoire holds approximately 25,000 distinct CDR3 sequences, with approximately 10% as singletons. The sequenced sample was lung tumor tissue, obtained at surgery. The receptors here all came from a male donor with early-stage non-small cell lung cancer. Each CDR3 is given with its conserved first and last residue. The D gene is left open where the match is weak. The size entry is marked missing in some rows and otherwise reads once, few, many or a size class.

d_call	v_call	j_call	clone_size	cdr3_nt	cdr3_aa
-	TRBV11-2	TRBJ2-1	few	TGTGCCAGCAGCCCGGTTCAGGGCTATGAGCAGTTCTTC	CASSPVQGYEQFF
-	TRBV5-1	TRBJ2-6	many	TGCGCCAGCAGCTTGGAATTTCTGGGCCGCTCTGGGGCCAACGTCCTGACTTTC	CASSLEFLGRSGANVLTF
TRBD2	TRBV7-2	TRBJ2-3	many	TGTGCCAGCAGCTTAGGAGGCGGGAGGGCCACAGATACGCAGTATTTT	CASSLGGGRATDTQYF
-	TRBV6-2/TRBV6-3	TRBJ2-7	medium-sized	TGTGCCAGCAGTTTGTCCTCACTGGAGTGGTACTTC	CASSLSSLEWYF
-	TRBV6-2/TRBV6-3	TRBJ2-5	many	TGTGCCAGCATCCACGGGGGTTCGGAGACCCAGTACTTC	CASIHGGSETQYF
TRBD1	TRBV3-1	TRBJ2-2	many	TGTGCCAGCAGCCAGGGACAGGGAACGACGGAGCTGTTTTTT	CASSQGQGTTELFF
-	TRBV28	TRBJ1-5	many	TGTGCCAGCAGTCCCCCCTCTTATCAGCCCCAGCATTTT	CASSPPSYQPQHF
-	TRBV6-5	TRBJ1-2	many	TGTGCCAGCAGTTACTCGAACGGGGAGGGCTACACCTTC	CASSYSNGEGYTF
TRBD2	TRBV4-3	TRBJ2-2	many	TGCGCCAGCAGCCAAGAAGGGGTGGGACTAGTATACACCGGGGAGCTGTTTTTT	CASSQEGVGLVYTGELFF
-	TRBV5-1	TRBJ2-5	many	TGCGCCAGCAGCCCAGGACCAACCGAGACCCAGTACTTC	CASSPGPTETQYF
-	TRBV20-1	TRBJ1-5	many	TGCAGTCCTCAGGGGATGGTTAGCAATCAGCCCCAGCATTTT	CSPQGMVSNQPQHF
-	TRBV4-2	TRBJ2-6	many	TGTGCCAGCAGCCAAGAAAGTTCTGGGGCCAACGTCCTGACTTTC	CASSQESSGANVLTF
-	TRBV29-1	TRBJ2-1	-	TGCAGCACCGAGTCCTACAATGAGCAGTTCTTC	CSTESYNEQFF
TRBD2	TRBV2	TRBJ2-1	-	TGTGCCAGCAGCGGAGCGGGGGCCTCCTACAATGAGCAGTTCTTC	CASSGAGASYNEQFF
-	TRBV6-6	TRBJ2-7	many	TGTGCCAGCAGTCGCGAGGAGGGGGGTGAGCAGTACTTC	CASSREEGGEQYF
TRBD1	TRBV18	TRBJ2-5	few	TGTGCCAGCTCACCCGGGACAGAAGAGACCCAGTACTTC	CASSPGTEETQYF
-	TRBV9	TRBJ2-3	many	TGTGCCAGCAGCGTAGGAGGCGACCCAGATACGCAGTATTTT	CASSVGGDPDTQYF
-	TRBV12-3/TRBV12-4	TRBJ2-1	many	TGTGCCAGCAGTTCCCGGAACTCGGGCGGAGAGCAGTTCTTC	CASSSRNSGGEQFF
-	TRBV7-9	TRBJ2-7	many	TGTGCCAGCAGCTTAACGGGCGGGGCCACCTACGAGCAGTACTTC	CASSLTGGATYEQYF
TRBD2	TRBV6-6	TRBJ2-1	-	TGTGCCATCAACCCCGGGACTAGCGGGAGACTAACCCACAATGAGCAGTTCTTC	CAINPGTSGRLTHNEQFF
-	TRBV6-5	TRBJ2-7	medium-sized	TGTGCCAGCAGTTATCTCTACGAGCAGTACTTC	CASSYLYEQYF
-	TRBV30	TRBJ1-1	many	TGTGCCTGGAGCGGGGGCTCGGCCACTGAAGCTTTCTTT	CAWSGGSATEAFF
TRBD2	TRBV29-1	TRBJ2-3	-	TGCAGCGCCGATGGGCTAGCGGGAGTGGATACGCAGTATTTT	CSADGLAGVDTQYF
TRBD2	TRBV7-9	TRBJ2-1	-	TGTGCCAGCGGCGGGGGGTCCCTTTCCTACAATGAGCAGTTCTTC	CASGGGSLSYNEQFF
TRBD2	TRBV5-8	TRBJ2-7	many	TGTGCCAGCAGCTTGCCCAGGACTAGCGGGAGGGCCTTGTCCTACGAGCAGTACTTC	CASSLPRTSGRALSYEQYF
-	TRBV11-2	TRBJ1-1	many	TGTGCCAGCAGCTTAGGGGGCGTCAACGAAGCTTTCTTT	CASSLGGVNEAFF
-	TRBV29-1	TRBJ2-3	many	TGCAGCGTTGTGACCCCCTCCCTCGGAGATACGCAGTATTTT	CSVVTPSLGDTQYF
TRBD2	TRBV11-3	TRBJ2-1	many	TGTGCCAGCAGCCCACGAGCGGGGGGGCTCGGTGAGCAGTTCTTC	CASSPRAGGLGEQFF
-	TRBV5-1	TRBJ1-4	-	TGCGCCAGCAAGCCTAACCAGGGATTTCGCGAAAAACTGTTTTTT	CASKPNQGFREKLFF
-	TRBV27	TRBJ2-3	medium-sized	TGTGCCAGCAGTTTATCGAGTAGCACAGATACGCAGTATTTT	CASSLSSSTDTQYF
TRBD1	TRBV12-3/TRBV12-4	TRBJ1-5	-	TGTGCCAGCAGCCAAGACAGGGGGATTCAGCCCCAGCATTTT	CASSQDRGIQPQHF
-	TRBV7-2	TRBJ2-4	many	TGTGCCAGCAGCTCCGGGACTGTGAGTCAAAACATTCAGTACTTC	CASSSGTVSQNIQYF
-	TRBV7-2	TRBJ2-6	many	TGTGCCAGCAGCTTACTCTGGGCCACCGCCTCTGGGGCCAACGTCCTGACTTTC	CASSLLWATASGANVLTF
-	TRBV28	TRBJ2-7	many	TGTGCCAGCAGTTTATCGCCAGGGGTCTACGAGCAGTACTTC	CASSLSPGVYEQYF
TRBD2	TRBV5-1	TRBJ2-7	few	TGCGCCAGCAAGGGACTAGCGGGAGACGGGGCTTACGAGCAGTACTTC	CASKGLAGDGAYEQYF
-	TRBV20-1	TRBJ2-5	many	TGCAGTGCTACCCCGCCTTGGGGGGAGGTCGGAGAGACCCAGTACTTC	CSATPPWGEVGETQYF
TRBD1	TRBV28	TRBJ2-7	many	TGTGCCAGTCTAGGACAGGGAATAATCGCGGAGCAGTACTTC	CASLGQGIIAEQYF
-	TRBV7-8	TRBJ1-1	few	TGTGCCAGCAGCTTCCAGGGCATGAACACTGAAGCTTTCTTT	CASSFQGMNTEAFF
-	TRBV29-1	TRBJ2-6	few	TGCAGCGTTGGCCAGGGATCTGGGGCCAACGTCCTGACTTTC	CSVGQGSGANVLTF
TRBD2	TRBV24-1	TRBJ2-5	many	TGTGCCACCAGTCCTGGGTGGCTAGCGGGAACTCAAGAGACCCAGTACTTC	CATSPGWLAGTQETQYF
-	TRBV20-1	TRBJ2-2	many	TGCAGTGCCATAAGGAAGGGGGCCGGGGAGCTGTTTTTT	CSAIRKGAGELFF